Shown below are 22 T cell receptor beta chains from a single sample sequenced in a study of blood T cell repertoires in COVID-19. Sequenced by immunoSEQ multiplex PCR; TCRdb stores in-frame clones only, minus some. The table includes approximately 500,000 clones, roughly 89% detected once. The specimen sequenced was peripheral blood. The receptors here all came from a man between 18 and 35 years old with COVID-19, enrolled during active disease.

The chain couples TRBV10-3 to TRBJ2-7, with D possibly TRBD1 on 6 matching bases. In germline, CDR1 is ENHRY, CDR2 SYGVKD. This CDR3 comprises 14 residues. Trimming left V 5 bases short and J 5 bases short, with 16 bases between. This CDR3 reads CAISTTGEYDEQYF. The CDR3 bases are TGTGCCATCAGTACGACAGGCGAGTACGACGAGCAGTACTTC.

The chain links TRBV4-1 to TRBJ2-7, with 8 bases matching TRBD2. Germline V gene lookup returns CDR1 MGHRA and CDR2 YSYEKL. This CDR3 region has 15 residues. The V and J ends lost 11 bases and 0 bases, in that order; junction bases with no gene match: 12. The CDR3 here is CASGPTSGGSYEQYF. As DNA, the CDR3 is TGCGCCTCGGGGCCTACTAGCGGAGGCTCCTACGAGCAGTACTTC.

The V gene is TRBV12-5, the J gene TRBJ1-1; 7 bases map to TRBD1. The length of the CDR3 is 13 residues. The ends lost 1 base at V and 5 bases at J; junction bases unmatched: 1. Germline V gene sequence: CDR1 LGHNT, CDR2 FRNRAP. CDR3 protein: CASGLEQGTEAFF. The DNA for the CDR3 is TGTGCTAGTGGTTTGGAACAGGGGACTGAAGCTTTCTTT. The whole variable domain, remainder taken from reference TRBV12-5 and TRBJ1-1, is DARVTQTPRHKVTEMGQEVTMRCQPILGHNTVFWYRQTMMQGLELLAYFRNRAPLDDSGMPKDRFSAEMPDATLATLKIQPSEPRDSAVYFCASGLEQGTEAFFGQGTRLTVV.

The chain links TRBV7-9 to TRBJ2-3; 8 bases fit TRBD1. Trimming removed 8 bases from V and 3 bases from J; junction bases left unmatched: 4. The germline V gene encodes CDR1 SEHNR and CDR2 FQNEAQ (reference sequence). The CDR3 has 13 residues. The CDR3 is CASDRGDTDTQYF. The DNA of the CDR3 is TGTGCCAGCGACAGGGGAGATACAGATACGCAGTATTTT.

This chain links TRBV6-5 with TRBJ1-2; 8 nucleotides match TRBD1. The CDR3 has 15 residues. Trimming cost V 4 bases and J 8 bases; bases outside gene matches: 12. CDR1 MNHEY and CDR2 SVGAGI come from the germline V gene. The CDR3 spells CASSSNLRGRGGYTF. In nucleotides, the CDR3 is TGTGCCAGCAGTTCCAACCTCAGGGGGCGCGGCGGCTACACCTTC.

The chain is built from TRBV9 and TRBJ1-3; 9 nucleotides agree with TRBD1. The length of the CDR3 is 15 residues. Germline trimming cut 2 bases from V and 1 base from J; bases unmatched to any gene: 1. From germline, CDR1 is SGDLS and CDR2 YYNGEE. The CDR3 reads CASSVGTGSGNTIYF. CDR3 DNA: TGTGCCAGCAGCGTGGGGACAGGGTCTGGAAACACCATATATTTT.

This clone was seen only a few times. The chain has TRBV3-1 (or the pseudogene TRBV3-2) and TRBJ1-6, with D tentatively TRBD1 (5 bases). The germline gives CDR1 LGHDT, CDR2 YNNKEL (reference sequence). The length of the CDR3 is 12 residues. Trimming removed 11 bases at V and 9 bases at J, with 14 bases between. The CDR3 nucleotides are TGTGCCGTGGGGGGAGTTAGTTCACCCCTCCACTTT. This codes for CAVGGVSSPLHF.

The rearrangement uses TRBV19 and TRBJ2-6, with D possibly TRBD2 on 7 matching bases. Germline V lookup: CDR1 LNHDA, CDR2 SQIVND (reference sequence). V lost 1 base and J 12 bases, leaving 13 bases between the germline ends. The CDR3 has 14 residues. DNA for the CDR3: TGTGCCAGTAGTATAGTATCGGGGGGCTCCGTCCTGACTTTC. Residues: CASSIVSGGSVLTF.

The CDR3 loop reads CASSAQGATQPQHF. CDR3 sequence (DNA): TGTGCCAGCAGTGCGCAGGGGGCGACTCAGCCCCAGCATTTT. The chain links TRBV2 to TRBJ1-5; 8 positions match TRBD1. CDR1 and CDR2 (germline): SNHLY, FYNNEI. Trimming took 4 bases from V and 6 from J; bases not matched to a gene: 5. The CDR3 is made up of 14 amino acids.

This clone was observed once. This chain links TRBV7-9 with TRBJ2-3; TRBD1 matches 8 bases. The trim removed 5 bases at V and 6 bases at J, leaving 10 bases unmatched. CDR3 length: 15 residues. Germline V gene sequence: CDR1 SEHNR, CDR2 FQNEAQ (reference sequence). CDR3 residues: CASSPRRGQSDTQYF. CDR3 DNA sequence: TGTGCCAGCAGCCCCCGCAGGGGGCAATCTGATACGCAGTATTTT.

The chain is built from TRBV27 and TRBJ2-7; maybe TRBD2 (5 bases). CDR3 size: 16 residues. Germline CDR1 and CDR2: MNHEY and SMNVEV (reference sequence). V lost 0 bases, J lost 3 bases, and 15 bases lay in between. DNA for the CDR3: TGTGCCAGCAGTTTATCGTCTAAAGACCGGGACTACGAGCAGTACTTC. Translated, it gives CASSLSSKDRDYEQYF.

As concerns this clone: The same CDR3 can be traced to other DNA sequences in this sample. The V gene is TRBV7-9, the J gene TRBJ2-7; TRBD2 agrees at 7 bases. There are 12 residues in the CDR3. In germline, CDR1 is SEHNR, CDR2 FQNEAQ (reference sequence). Trimming took 6 bases from V and 4 from J; bases not matched to a gene: 3. The CDR3 region is CASSPGGYEQYF. In nucleotides, the CDR3 is TGTGCCAGCAGTCCGGGGGGATACGAGCAGTACTTC.

There are a few counts of this clone. The chain is built from TRBV5-4 and TRBJ1-6; TRBD1 might be the D (6 bases). Germline V gene data show CDR1 as SGHNT and CDR2 as YYREEE (reference sequence). Trimming shortened V by 0 bases and J by 14 bases, and 15 bases separated the two germline ends. The CDR3 spans 14 residues. The CDR3 DNA is TGTGCCAGCAGCTTGGGGACAGCTAGGTCGTCCCTCCACTTT. Translated: CASSLGTARSSLHF.

The chain couples TRBV5-1 to TRBJ1-4, with D perhaps matching TRBD1 (6 bases). Germline V CDR1 and CDR2: SGHRS, YFSETQ. Trimming removed 4 bases at V and 0 bases at J, with 13 bases between. The CDR3 loop spans 16 amino acids. Here the CDR3 DNA reads TGCGCCAGCAGCCGTGGGACATATGCAACTAATGAAAAACTGTTTTTT. This codes for CASSRGTYATNEKLFF. Full variable domain (rest looked up from reference TRBV5-1 and TRBJ1-4): KAGVTQTPRYLIKTRGQQVTLSCSPISGHRSVSWYQQTPGQGLQFLFEYFSETQRNKGNFPGRFSGRQFSNSRSEMNVSTLELGDSALYLCASSRGTYATNEKLFFGSGTQLSVL.

This clone was detected once. CDR3 in DNA: TGTGCCAGCAGCCCCAGCGGGGGGCCCTACGAGCAGTACTTC. This gives the protein CASSPSGGPYEQYF. The genes are TRBV4-2 and TRBJ2-7; 9 positions match TRBD2. Germline-derived CDR1 and CDR2 are LGHNA and YNFKEQ. This CDR3 has 14 amino acids. The V and J ends lost 4 bases and 2 bases, in that order; junction bases with no gene match: 3.

The chain combines TRBV30 with TRBJ1-2; D is unclear. Germline V CDR1 and CDR2: GTSNPN, SVGIG (reference sequence). CDR3 length: 11 amino acids. The V gene lost 1 base and the J gene lost 7 bases, with 7 bases spanning the gap. CDR3 bases: TGTGCCTGGAGTGAAGGAGTTGGCTACACCTTC. Its translation is CAWSEGVGYTF.

This sequence joins TRBV21-1 and TRBJ2-7; the table's TRBD2 call for D was not verified on the DNA. TRBV21-1 is recorded as a pseudogene. The CDR3 consists of 15 residues. CDR3 amino acids: CASSPLISGSVEQYF. The CDR3 coding sequence is TGTGCCAGCAGCCCCCTGATTAGCGGGAGTGTCGAGCAGTACTTC.

The chain recombines TRBV30 with TRBJ1-1, with TRBD1 matching over 8 bases. Germline loops: CDR1 GTSNPN, CDR2 SVGIG (reference sequence). CDR3 length: 15 amino acids. With 4 bases clipped from V and 3 bases from J, the junction kept 10 bases outside the gene matches. The CDR3 sequence is CAWTILDRDDTEAFF. As DNA, the CDR3 is TGTGCCTGGACTATCCTGGACAGGGACGACACTGAAGCTTTCTTT.

V is TRBV15 and J is TRBJ2-2, with a possible D match to TRBD1 (6 bases). The germline gives CDR1 LNHNV, CDR2 YYDKDF (reference sequence). The length of the CDR3 is 12 residues. The germline V and J ends were trimmed by 5 bases and 7 bases, with 8 bases remaining between them. The CDR3 DNA reads TGTGCCACCAGCGAACAGGGCGGGGAGCTGTTTTTT. Its protein is CATSEQGGELFF.

The V call is TRBV9, the J call TRBJ2-3, with unresolved D. The CDR3 is 14 amino acids. In germline, CDR1 is SGDLS, CDR2 YYNGEE. Trimming removed 2 bases from V and 2 bases from J, with 9 bases in between. This chain's CDR3 is CASSVTISTDTQYF. DNA for the CDR3: TGTGCCAGCAGCGTCACTATATCCACAGATACGCAGTATTTT. Looking up the rest from reference TRBV9 and TRBJ2-3 gives the full variable domain: DSGVTQTPKHLITATGQRVTLRCSPRSGDLSVYWYQQSLDQGLQFLIQYYNGEERAKGNILERFSAQQFPDLHSELNLSSLELGDSALYFCASSVTISTDTQYFGPGTRLTVL.

This sequence joins TRBV18 and TRBJ2-7; no reliable D call. This CDR3 is 12 amino acids long. V lost 3 bases to trimming and J lost 2 bases, with 5 bases between them. Germline V gene sequence: CDR1 KGHSH, CDR2 LQKENI. In DNA form, the CDR3 reads TGTGCCAGCTCACCCCGGGCCTACGAGCAGTACTTC. Its translation is CASSPRAYEQYF.

On this clone: Other DNA sequences in this specimen translate into the identical CDR3. The V and J genes are TRBV2 and TRBJ2-5; 7 nucleotides match TRBD1. The CDR3 is 11 amino acids. The trim removed 8 bases at V and 4 bases at J, leaving 1 base unmatched. Germline V gives CDR1 SNHLY, CDR2 FYNNEI. The CDR3 nucleotides read TGTGCCAGCTCAGGGGGAGAGACCCAGTACTTC. It specifies CASSGGETQYF.